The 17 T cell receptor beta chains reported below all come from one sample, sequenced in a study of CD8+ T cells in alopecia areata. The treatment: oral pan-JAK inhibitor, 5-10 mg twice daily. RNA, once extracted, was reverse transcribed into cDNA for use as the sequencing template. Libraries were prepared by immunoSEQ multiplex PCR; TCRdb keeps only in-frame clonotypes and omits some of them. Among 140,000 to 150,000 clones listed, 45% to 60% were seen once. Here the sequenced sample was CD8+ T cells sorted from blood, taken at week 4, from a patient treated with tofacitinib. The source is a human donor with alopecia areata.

CDR3 residues: CASSQAPLALYEQYF. The CDR3 bases are TGCGCCAGCAGCCAAGCCCCCCTAGCGTTGTACGAGCAGTACTTC. The chain is built from TRBV4-1 and TRBJ2-7; D is perhaps TRBD2 (6 bases). CDR3 length: 15 amino acids. Per the germline V gene, CDR1 is MGHRA and CDR2 is YSYEKL. Trimming stripped 1 base from V and 4 bases from J, with 14 bases between.

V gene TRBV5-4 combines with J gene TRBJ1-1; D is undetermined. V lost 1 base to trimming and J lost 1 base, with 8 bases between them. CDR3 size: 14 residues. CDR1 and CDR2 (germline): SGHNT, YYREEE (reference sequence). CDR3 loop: CASSLWLENTEAFF. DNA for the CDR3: TGTGCCAGCAGCTTGTGGCTGGAGAACACTGAAGCTTTCTTT.

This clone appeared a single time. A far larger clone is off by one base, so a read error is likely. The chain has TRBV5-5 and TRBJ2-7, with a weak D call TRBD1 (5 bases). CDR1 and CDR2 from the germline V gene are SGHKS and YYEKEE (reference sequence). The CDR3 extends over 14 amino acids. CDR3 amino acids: CASSQDTQGYEQYF. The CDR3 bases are TGCGCCAGCAGCCAAGATACTCAGGGCTACGAGCAGTACTTC.

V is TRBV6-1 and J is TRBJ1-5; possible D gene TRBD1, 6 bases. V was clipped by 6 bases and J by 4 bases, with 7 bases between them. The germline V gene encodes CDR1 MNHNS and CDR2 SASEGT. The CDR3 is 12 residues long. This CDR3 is CASRGGNQPQHF. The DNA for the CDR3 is TGTGCCAGCAGAGGGGGTAATCAGCCCCAGCATTTT.

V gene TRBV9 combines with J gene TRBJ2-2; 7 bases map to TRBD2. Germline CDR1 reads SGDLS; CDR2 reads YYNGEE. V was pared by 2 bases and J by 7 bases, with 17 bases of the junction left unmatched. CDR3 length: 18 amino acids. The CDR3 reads CASSVQGGREGRGGELFF. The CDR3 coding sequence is TGTGCCAGCAGCGTCCAGGGAGGGAGGGAAGGTCGCGGCGGGGAGCTGTTTTTT.

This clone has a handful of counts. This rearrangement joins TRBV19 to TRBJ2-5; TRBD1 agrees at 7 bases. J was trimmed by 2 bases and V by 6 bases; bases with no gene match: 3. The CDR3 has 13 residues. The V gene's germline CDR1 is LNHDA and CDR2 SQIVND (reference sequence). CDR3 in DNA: TGTGCCAGTAGGGCAGGGGGACAAGAGACCCAGTACTTC. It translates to CASRAGGQETQYF.

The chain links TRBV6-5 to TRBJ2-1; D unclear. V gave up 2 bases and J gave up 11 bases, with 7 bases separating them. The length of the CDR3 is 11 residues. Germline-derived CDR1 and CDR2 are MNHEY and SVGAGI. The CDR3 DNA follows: TGTGCCAGCAGTTACGGGCAACAGCAGTTCTTC. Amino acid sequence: CASSYGQQQFF.

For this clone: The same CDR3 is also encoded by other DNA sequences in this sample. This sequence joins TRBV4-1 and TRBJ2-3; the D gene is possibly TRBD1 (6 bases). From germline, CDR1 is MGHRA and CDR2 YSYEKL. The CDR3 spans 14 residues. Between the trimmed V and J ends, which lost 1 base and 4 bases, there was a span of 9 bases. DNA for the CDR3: TGCGCCAGCAGCCAAGTCGCAGGGGCAGATACGCAGTATTTT. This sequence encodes CASSQVAGADTQYF.

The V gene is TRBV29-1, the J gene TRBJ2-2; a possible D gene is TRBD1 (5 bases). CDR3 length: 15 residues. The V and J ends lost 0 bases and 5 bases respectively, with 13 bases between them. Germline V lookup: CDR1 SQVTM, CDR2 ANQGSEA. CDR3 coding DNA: TGCAGCGTTGAAGATTCCGGCACAGGAACCGGGGAGCTGTTTTTT. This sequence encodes CSVEDSGTGTGELFF.

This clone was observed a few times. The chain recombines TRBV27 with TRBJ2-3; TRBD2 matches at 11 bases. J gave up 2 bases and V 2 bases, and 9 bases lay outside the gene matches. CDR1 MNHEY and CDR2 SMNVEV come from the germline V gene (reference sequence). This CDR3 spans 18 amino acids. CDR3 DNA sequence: TGTGCCAGCAGTTTAATCGGGGTTAGCGGGGGGGACACAGATACGCAGTATTTT. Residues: CASSLIGVSGGDTDTQYF.

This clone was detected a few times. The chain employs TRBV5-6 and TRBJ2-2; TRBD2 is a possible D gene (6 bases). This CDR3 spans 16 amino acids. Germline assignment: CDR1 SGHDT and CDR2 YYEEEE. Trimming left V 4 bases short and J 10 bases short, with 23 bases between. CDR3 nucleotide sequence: TGTGCCAGCAGCCACTCCGTGGGGACTCCGGGGGTGGAGCTGTTTTTT. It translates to CASSHSVGTPGVELFF.

CDR3 nucleotides: TGTGCCAGCAGTTTGGCCGGGAATAATTCACCCCTCCACTTT. It is translated as CASSLAGNNSPLHF. This chain links TRBV27 with TRBJ1-6; D uncertain. Germline V lookup: CDR1 MNHEY, CDR2 SMNVEV (reference sequence). Trimming stripped 3 bases from V and 5 bases from J, with 8 bases between. The CDR3 extends over 14 amino acids.

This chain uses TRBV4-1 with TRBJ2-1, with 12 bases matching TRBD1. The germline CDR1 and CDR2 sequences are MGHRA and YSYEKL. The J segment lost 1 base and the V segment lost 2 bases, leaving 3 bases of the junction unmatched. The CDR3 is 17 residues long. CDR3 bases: TGCGCCAGCAGCCAAACGGGACAGGGGGCATCCTACAATGAGCAGTTCTTC. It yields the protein CASSQTGQGASYNEQFF.

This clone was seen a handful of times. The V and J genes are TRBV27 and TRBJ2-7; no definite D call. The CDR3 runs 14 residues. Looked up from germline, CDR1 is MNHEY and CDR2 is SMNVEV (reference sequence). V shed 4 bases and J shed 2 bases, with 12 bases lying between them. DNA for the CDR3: TGTGCCAGCAGTTCCTCGGAGTTAACCTACGAGCAGTACTTC. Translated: CASSSSELTYEQYF.

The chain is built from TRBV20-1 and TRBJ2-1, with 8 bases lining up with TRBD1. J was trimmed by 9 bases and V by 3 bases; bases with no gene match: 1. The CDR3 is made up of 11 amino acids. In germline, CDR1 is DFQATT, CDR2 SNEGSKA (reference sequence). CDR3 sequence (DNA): TGCAGTGCTAGCGGACAGGGTGAGCAGTTCTTC. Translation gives CSASGQGEQFF.

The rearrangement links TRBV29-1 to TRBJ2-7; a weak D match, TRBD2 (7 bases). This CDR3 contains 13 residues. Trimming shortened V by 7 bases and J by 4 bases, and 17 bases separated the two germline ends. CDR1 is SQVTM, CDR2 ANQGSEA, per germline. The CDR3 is CSAGAGGLYEQYF. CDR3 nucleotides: TGCAGCGCGGGGGCCGGGGGGCTATACGAGCAGTACTTC.

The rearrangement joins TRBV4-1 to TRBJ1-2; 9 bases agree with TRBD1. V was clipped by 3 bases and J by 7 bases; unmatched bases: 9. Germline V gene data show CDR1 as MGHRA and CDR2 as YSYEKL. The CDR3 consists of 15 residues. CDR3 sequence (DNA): TGCGCCAGCAGCCAGGGGGCCGGGACAGGGAGTGGCTACACCTTC. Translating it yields CASSQGAGTGSGYTF.